This TCR beta chain was captured in a study of cytomegalovirus exposure and HLA in healthy donors. Across the study: Among the approximately 400 donors who were genotyped, 81% fell in the genetic ancestry cluster that is associated with self-reported Caucasian donors.

PCR involved 60 Vbeta and 13 Jbeta primers. Assay: immunoSEQ multiplex PCR; the TCRdb copy retains only in-frame clones and omits some. Of approximately 100,000 clones detected, roughly 77% appear once; the ten largest clones hold about 4.2%. J gave up 3 bases and V 3 bases, and 4 bases lay outside the gene matches. This CDR3 is 14 amino acids long. Germline V gene lookup returns CDR1 LGHNA and CDR2 YNFKEQ. The sample taken for sequencing was PBMCs. This receptor was obtained from a woman in her forties or fifties in good health and CMV-seropositive. The rearrangement links TRBV4-2 to TRBJ1-1; 7 nucleotides line up with TRBD1. The CDR3 region is CASSHNRGDTEAFF. The CDR3, as DNA: TGTGCCAGCAGCCACAACAGGGGTGACACTGAAGCTTTCTTT.